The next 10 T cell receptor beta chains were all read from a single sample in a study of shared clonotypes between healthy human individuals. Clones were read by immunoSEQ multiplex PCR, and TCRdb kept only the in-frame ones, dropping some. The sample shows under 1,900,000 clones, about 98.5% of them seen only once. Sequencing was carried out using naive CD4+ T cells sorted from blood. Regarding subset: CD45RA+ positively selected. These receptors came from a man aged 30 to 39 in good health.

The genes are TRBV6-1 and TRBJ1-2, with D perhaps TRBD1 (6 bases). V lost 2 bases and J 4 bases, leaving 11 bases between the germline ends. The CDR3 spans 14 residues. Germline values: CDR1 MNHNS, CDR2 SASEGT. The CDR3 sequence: CASSEPGTFYGYTF. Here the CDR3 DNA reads TGTGCCAGCAGTGAACCCGGGACATTCTATGGCTACACCTTC.

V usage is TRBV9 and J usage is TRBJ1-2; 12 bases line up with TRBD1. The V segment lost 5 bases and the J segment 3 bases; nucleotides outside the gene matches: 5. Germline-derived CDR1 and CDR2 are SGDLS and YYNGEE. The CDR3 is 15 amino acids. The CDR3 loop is CASRAGTGGDYGYTF. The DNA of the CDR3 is TGTGCCAGCAGGGCAGGGACAGGGGGCGACTATGGCTACACCTTC.

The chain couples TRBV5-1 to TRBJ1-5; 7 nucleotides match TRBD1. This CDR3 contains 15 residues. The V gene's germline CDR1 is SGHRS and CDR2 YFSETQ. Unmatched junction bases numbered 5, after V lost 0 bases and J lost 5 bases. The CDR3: CASSLGGQPYQPQHF. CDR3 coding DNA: TGCGCCAGCAGCTTGGGGGGACAGCCTTATCAGCCCCAGCATTTT. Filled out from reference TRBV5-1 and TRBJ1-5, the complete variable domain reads KAGVTQTPRYLIKTRGQQVTLSCSPISGHRSVSWYQQTPGQGLQFLFEYFSETQRNKGNFPGRFSGRQFSNSRSEMNVSTLELGDSALYLCASSLGGQPYQPQHFGDGTRLSIL.

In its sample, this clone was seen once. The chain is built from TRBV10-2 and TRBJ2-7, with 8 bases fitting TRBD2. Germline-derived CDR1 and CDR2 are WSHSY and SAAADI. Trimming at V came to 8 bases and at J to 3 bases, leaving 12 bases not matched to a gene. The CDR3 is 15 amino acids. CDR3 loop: CASSPGASGFYEQYF. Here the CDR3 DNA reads TGCGCCAGCTCCCCCGGGGCTAGCGGGTTCTACGAGCAGTACTTC.

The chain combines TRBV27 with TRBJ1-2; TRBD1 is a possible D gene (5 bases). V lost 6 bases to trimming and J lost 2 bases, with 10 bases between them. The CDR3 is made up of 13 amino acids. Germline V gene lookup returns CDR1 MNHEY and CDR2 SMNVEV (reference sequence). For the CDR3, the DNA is TGTGCCAGCAGAAAAAGGGACAACTATGGCTACACCTTC. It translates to CASRKRDNYGYTF.

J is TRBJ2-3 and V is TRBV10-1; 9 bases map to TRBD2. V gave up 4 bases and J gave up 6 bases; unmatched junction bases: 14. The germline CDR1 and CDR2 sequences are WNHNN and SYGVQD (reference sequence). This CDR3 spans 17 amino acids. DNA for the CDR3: TGCGCCAGCAGTGCCCAACAGGTAGCGGGAGTTTCTGATACGCAGTATTTT. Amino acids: CASSAQQVAGVSDTQYF.

This CDR3 reads CASSLDRNTQYF. CDR3 coding DNA: TGTGCCAGCAGCTTGGATCGGAATACGCAGTATTTT. V usage is TRBV5-4 and J usage is TRBJ2-3; D gene ambiguous. CDR1 SGHNT and CDR2 YYREEE come from the germline V gene (reference sequence). This CDR3 is built from 12 residues. The ends were cut back, 0 bases at V and 7 bases at J, with 6 bases in the middle.

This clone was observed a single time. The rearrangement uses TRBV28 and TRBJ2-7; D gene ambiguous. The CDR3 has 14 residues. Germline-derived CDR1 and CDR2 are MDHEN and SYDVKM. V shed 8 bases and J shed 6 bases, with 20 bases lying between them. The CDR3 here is CASRTGGVTLEQYF. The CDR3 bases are TGTGCCAGCCGGACCGGTGGGGTAACCCTCGAGCAGTACTTC.

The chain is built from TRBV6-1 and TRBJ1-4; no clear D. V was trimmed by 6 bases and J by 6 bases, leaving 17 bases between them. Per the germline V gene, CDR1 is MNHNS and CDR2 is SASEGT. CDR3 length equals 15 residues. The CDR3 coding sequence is TGTGCCAGCAGGTTGGAGCGGGAGGGTGATGAAAAACTGTTTTTT. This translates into CASRLEREGDEKLFF.

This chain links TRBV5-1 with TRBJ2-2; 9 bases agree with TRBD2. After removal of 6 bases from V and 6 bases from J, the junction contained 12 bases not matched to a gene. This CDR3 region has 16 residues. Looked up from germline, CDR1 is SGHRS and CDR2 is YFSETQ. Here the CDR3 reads CASTLAGFQIPGELFF. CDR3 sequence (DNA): TGCGCCAGCACCCTAGCGGGGTTCCAGATTCCCGGGGAGCTGTTTTTT.